The present TCR beta chain was sequenced within a study of blood T cell repertoires in COVID-19. As for the study in general: Specimens from acute and convalescent COVID-19 originated in the United States, Italy and Spain. The cDNA or gDNA used as material had been derived from T cells, B-cell-depleted T cells, or PBMCs.

The germline gives CDR1 MNHEY, CDR2 SMNVEV (reference sequence). The CDR3 has 12 residues. The V gene lost 7 bases and the J gene lost 7 bases, with 11 bases spanning the gap. Original analysis: Estimated nucleated cell counts came from reference gene primer amplification. TCRdb's copy holds only in-frame clones and misses some; the assay was immunoSEQ multiplex PCR. V, J and clone size reflect that table, while D and trimming were determined from the DNA. Of 200,000 to 250,000 clones listed, 70% to 90% were seen once; the top ten hold 10% to 15%. The clonotype comes from a woman between 18 and 29 years old who had recovered from COVID-19. This rearrangement joins TRBV27 to TRBJ1-5; a weak D match, TRBD1 (5 bases). What was sequenced was peripheral blood. DNA of the CDR3: TGTGCCAGCATGGGGGGTGGCCAGCCCCAGCATTTT. Protein: CASMGGGQPQHF.